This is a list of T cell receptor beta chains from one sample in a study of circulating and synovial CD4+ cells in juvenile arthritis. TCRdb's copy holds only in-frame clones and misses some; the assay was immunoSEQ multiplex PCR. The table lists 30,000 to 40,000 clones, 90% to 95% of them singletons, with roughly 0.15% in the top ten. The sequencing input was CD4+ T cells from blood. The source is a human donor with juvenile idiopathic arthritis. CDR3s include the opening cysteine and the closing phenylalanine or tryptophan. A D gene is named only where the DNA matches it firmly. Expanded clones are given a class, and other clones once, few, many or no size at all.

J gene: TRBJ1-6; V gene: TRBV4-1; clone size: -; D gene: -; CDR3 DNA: TGCGCCAGCAGCCGCTACAGGGTAGAGTCCGATAATTCCCCCCTCCACTTT; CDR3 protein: CASSRYRVESDNSPLHF
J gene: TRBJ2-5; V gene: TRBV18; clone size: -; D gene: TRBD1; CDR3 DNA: TGTGCCAGCTCTCCCCGGACAGGGTCAAAAGAGACCCAGTACTTC; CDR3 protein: CASSPRTGSKETQYF
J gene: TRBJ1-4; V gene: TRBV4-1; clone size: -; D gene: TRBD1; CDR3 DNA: TGCGCCAGCAGCCAGGATGACAGGGTGAAAGAAAAACTGTTTTTT; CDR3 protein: CASSQDDRVKEKLFF
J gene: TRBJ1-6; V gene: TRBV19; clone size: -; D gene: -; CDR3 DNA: TGTGCCAGTAGTAGCGAAACAGGGAACTATAATTCACCCCTCCACTTT; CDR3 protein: CASSSETGNYNSPLHF
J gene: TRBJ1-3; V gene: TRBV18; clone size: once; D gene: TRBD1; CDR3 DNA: TGTGCCAGCACTGGACAGGGTTTTTATGGAAACACCATATATTTT; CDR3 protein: CASTGQGFYGNTIYF
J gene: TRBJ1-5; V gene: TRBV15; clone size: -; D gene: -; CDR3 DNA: TGTGCCACCAGCAGAGATGGGACCGGCGGGGAGCCCCAGCATTTT; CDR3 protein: CATSRDGTGGEPQHF
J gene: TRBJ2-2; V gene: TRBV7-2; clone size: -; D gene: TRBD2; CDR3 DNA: TGTGCCAGCAGCTTCACGGGACTACGCCACGTCACCGGGGAGCTGTTTTTT; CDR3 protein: CASSFTGLRHVTGELFF
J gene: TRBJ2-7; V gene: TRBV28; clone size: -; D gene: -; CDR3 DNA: TGTGCCAGCACGGAGGGCGGGGGCTTTCGGGACTTC; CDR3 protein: CASTEGGGFRDF
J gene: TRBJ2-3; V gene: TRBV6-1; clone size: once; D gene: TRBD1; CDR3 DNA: TGTGCCAGCTCCGGGACAGCAGTTCCCACAGATACGCAGTATTTT; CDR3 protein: CASSGTAVPTDTQYF
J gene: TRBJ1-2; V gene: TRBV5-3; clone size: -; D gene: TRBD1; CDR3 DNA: TGTGCCAGAAGCTCAGGGGGAGGCTATGGCTACACCTTC; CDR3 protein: CARSSGGGYGYTF
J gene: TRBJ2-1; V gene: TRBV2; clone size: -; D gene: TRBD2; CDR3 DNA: TGTGCCAGCAGCCCGGAGAGACTAGCGGGGATTGAGCAGTTCTTC; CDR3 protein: CASSPERLAGIEQFF
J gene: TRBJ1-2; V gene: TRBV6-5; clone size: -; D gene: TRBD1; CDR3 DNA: TGTGCCAGCAGTTCCCGCGCCGGACAGGGGAACTATGGCTACACCTTC; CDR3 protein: CASSSRAGQGNYGYTF
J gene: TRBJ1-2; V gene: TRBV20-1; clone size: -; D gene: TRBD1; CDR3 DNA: TGCAGTGCTAGACGGGACAGCGGCTACACCTTC; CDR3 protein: CSARRDSGYTF
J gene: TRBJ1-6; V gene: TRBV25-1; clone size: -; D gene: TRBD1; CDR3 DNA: TGTGCCAGCAGTCCAGGACAGGGAAGTTCACCCCTCCACTTT; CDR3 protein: CASSPGQGSSPLHF
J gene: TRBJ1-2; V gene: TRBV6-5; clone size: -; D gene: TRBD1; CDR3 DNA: TGTGCCAGCAATAGACAGGGGGCAAGCTATGGCTACACCTTC; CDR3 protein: CASNRQGASYGYTF
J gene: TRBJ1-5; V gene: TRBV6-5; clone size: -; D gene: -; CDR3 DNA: TGTGCCAGCAGGTACGGGACTTCCAGCAATCAGCCCCAGCATTTT; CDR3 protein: CASRYGTSSNQPQHF
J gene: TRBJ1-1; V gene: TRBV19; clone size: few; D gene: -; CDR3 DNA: TGTGCCAGTAGGAGAGCGGGTTTGAACACTGAAGCTTTCTTT; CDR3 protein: CASRRAGLNTEAFF
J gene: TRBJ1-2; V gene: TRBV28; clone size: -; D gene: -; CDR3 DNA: TGTGCCAGCATAGCCGCTAGTGGCTACACCTTC; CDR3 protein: CASIAASGYTF
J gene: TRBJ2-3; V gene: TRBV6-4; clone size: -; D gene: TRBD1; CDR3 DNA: TGTGCCAGCAGTGACAGGGGGCTGGATACGCAGTATTTT; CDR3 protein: CASSDRGLDTQYF
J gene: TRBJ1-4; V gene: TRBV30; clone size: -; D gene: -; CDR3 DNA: TGTGCCTGGAGCGTACAAGGTTGGGGAGGTGAAAAACTGTTTTTT; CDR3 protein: CAWSVQGWGGEKLFF
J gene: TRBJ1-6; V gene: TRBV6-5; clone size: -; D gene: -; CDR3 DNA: TGTGCCAGCAGCCACCGGGAAAATTCACCCCTCCACTTT; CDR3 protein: CASSHRENSPLHF
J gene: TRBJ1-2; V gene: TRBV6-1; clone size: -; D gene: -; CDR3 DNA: TGTGCCAGCAGTGAAGAGGTCTGGGAGTATGGCTACACCTTC; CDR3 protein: CASSEEVWEYGYTF
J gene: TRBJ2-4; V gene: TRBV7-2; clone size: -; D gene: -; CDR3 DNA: TGTGCCAGCAGCCCCGGTTTCCCGGGAAACATTCAGTACTTC; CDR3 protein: CASSPGFPGNIQYF
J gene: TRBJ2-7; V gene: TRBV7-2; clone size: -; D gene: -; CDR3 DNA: TGTGCCAGCAGCTCATCCCCCGGACCCGGGCGGGTCGAGCAGTACTTC; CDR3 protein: CASSSSPGPGRVEQYF
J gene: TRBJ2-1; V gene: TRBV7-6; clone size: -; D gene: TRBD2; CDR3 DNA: TGTGCCAGCAGCTCCGGGACTAGCGGAGGGTTATATGAGCAGTTCTTC; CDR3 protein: CASSSGTSGGLYEQFF
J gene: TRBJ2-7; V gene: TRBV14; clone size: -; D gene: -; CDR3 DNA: TGTGCCAGCAGCCAAGGCGGATCATTTCCCTACGAGCAGTACTTC; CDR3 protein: CASSQGGSFPYEQYF
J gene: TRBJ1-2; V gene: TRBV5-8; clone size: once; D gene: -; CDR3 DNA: TGTGCCAGCAGCCAAACGCTTCGGGACACCTATGGCTACACCTTC; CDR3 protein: CASSQTLRDTYGYTF
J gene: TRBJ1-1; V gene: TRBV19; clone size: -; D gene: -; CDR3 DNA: TGTGCCAGTAGTATAGGATCCCAGGGGACTGAAGCTTTCTTT; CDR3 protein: CASSIGSQGTEAFF
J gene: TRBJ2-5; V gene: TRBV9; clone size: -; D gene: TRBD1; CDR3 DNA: TGTGCCAGCAGCACCAAAGGGGGCGCGGAGACCCAGTACTTC; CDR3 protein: CASSTKGGAETQYF
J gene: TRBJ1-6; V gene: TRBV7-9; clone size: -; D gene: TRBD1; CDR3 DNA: TGTGCCAGCAGCTTCGGACAGGGGAATTCACCCCTCCACTTT; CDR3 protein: CASSFGQGNSPLHF
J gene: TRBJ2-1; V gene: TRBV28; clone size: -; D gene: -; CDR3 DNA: TGTGCCAGCAGTTCGCCACGAGCGGGCAATGAGCAGTTCTTC; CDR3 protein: CASSSPRAGNEQFF
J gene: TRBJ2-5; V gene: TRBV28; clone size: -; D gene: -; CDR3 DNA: TGTGCCAGCAGTCCCCGGACTTTGGGGGAGACCCAGTACTTC; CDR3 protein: CASSPRTLGETQYF
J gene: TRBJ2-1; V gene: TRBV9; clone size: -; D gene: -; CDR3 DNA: TGTGCCAGCAGCGTAGTTCGTAGCAATGAGCAGTTCTTC; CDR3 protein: CASSVVRSNEQFF
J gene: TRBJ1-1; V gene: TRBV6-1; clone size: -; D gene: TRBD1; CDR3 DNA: TGTGCCAGCAGACAGACAGGGGTTAACACTGAAGCTTTCTTT; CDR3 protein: CASRQTGVNTEAFF
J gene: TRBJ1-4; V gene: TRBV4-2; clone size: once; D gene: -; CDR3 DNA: TGTGCCAGCAGCCAAGATCCCCGACCGGGTCTAGATAATGAAAAACTGTTTTTT; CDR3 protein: CASSQDPRPGLDNEKLFF
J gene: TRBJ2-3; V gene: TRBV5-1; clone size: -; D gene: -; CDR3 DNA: TGCGCCAGCAGTTGGGAGCCTCGCGCAGATACGCAGTATTTT; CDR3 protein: CASSWEPRADTQYF
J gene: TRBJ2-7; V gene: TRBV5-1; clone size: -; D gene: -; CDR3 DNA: TGCGCCAGCAGCCCTCGGGTCAACTCCTACGAGCAGTACTTC; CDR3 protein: CASSPRVNSYEQYF
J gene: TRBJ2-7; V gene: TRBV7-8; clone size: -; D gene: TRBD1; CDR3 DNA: TGTGCCAGCAGCCTCCCTCCTACAGGGGTTGAGTACGAGCAGTACTTC; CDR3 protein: CASSLPPTGVEYEQYF
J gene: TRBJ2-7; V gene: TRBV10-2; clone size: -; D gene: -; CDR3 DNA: TGCGCCAGCAGTGTAGGCACCTCGGACTCCAACTTC; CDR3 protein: CASSVGTSDSNF
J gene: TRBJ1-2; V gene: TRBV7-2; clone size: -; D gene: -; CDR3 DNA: TGTGCCAGCAGCCTTGAAAGGGGCAGGAGAGCTAACTATGGCTACACCTTC; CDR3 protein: CASSLERGRRANYGYTF
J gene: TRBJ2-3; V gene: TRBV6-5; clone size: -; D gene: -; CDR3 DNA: TGTGCCAGCAGCCTCGGACAGTCGGGAACGCAGTATTTT; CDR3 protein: CASSLGQSGTQYF
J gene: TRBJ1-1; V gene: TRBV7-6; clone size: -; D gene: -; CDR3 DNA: TGTGCCAGCAGCTTATCGGGGTTCGGAACTGAAGCTTTCTTT; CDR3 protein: CASSLSGFGTEAFF
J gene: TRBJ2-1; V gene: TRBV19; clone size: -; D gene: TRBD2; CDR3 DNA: TGTGCCAGTAGTATGACTAGCGGGGGCCCAATAAATGAGCAGTTCTTC; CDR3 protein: CASSMTSGGPINEQFF
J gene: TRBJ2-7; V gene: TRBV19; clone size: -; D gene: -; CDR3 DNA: TGTGCCAGTGAGGAGAGCTCCTACGAGCAGTACTTC; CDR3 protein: CASEESSYEQYF
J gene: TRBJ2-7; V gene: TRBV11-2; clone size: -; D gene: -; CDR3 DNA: TGTGCCAGCAGCCTCGGACAGATCAAATCCTACGAGCAGTACTTC; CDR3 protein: CASSLGQIKSYEQYF
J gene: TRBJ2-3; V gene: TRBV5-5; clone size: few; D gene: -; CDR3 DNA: TGTGCCAGCAGCCCACTCCGGGTGGATACGCAGTATTTT; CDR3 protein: CASSPLRVDTQYF
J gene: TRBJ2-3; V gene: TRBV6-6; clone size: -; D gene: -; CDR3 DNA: TGTGCCAGCAGCCCCTTTGGACTACCCAACGGGGATACGCAGTATTTT; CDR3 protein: CASSPFGLPNGDTQYF
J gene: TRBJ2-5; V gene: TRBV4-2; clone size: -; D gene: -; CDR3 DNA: TGTGCCAGCAGCCGATTACCAAACGGGGAGACCCAGTACTTC; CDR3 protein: CASSRLPNGETQYF
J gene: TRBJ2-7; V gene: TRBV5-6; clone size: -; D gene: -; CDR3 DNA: TGTGCCAGCACCCCCGGACAGACCTACGAGCAGTACTTC; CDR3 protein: CASTPGQTYEQYF
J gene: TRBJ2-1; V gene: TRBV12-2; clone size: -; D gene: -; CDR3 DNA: TGTGCAAGTCGCTTAAAGTCGGCGGGCAGGGGAAATGAGCAGTTCTTC; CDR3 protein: CASRLKSAGRGNEQFF
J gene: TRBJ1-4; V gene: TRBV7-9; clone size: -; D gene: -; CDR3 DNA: TGTGCCAGCAAGCACAACACCTACCGGGATGAAAAACTGTTTTTT; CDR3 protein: CASKHNTYRDEKLFF